Listed below are T cell receptor beta chains from one sample, sequenced in a study of naive and memory T cell subsets. TCRdb passed the UMI-ligation and nested PCR reads through MiXCR, listing each CDR3 protein once. Of 120,000 to 150,000 distinct CDR3 sequences listed, about a sixth are singletons. The specimen was naive CD4+ T cells from blood. The origin of the receptors is a human donor in good health. Each CDR3 is given with its conserved first and last residue. The D gene is left open where the match is weak. Part of the rows lack a size; the others show once, few, many or a class for expanded clones.

abundance | d_gene | v_gene | CDR3aa
. | TRBD2 | TRBV30 | CAWSGGGTTYEQYF
. | . | TRBV18 | CASSPSGGSNTGELFF
. | . | TRBV12-3/TRBV12-4 | CASSSQSPMSHLHF
few | . | TRBV29-1 | CSVEQKQPNTEAFF
. | . | TRBV28 | CASSLSRGGLRSTDTQYF
. | . | TRBV11-2 | CASRGSSRGGNTEAFF
few | . | TRBV20-1 | CSARDPNNQPQHF
. | TRBD1 | TRBV12-3/TRBV12-4 | CASRADIWGTATYEQYF
many | TRBD2 | TRBV6-5 | CASSFGLAGADTQYF
few | TRBD2 | TRBV28 | CASRRTSDYNEQFF
many | TRBD2 | TRBV28 | CASSSLADSKNIQYF
few | . | TRBV7-9 | CASSLTDGYNSPLHF
few | . | TRBV7-2 | CASSLLVLYNEQFF
many | TRBD2 | TRBV6-2/TRBV6-3 | CASIPQGLANTGELFF
. | TRBD1 | TRBV14 | CASSHRAPGQLFTEAFF
. | . | TRBV4-3 | CASSKDFRARGDQPQHF
. | . | TRBV12-3/TRBV12-4 | CASRPGLPTSGVIYNEQFF